This TCR beta chain was recorded in a study of T cells in Graves' hyperthyroidism and ophthalmopathy. From RNA transcripts, TCR beta CDR3 regions were amplified. The primer set for the first-round RT-PCR of the TCR CDR3 was HTBI. TCRdb re-derived calls from the multiplex PCR reads in MiXCR, one entry per CDR3 protein. This sample yields around 690,000 distinct CDR3 sequences, of which less than 25% are seen a single time; under 35% belongs to the top ten. Germline CDR1 and CDR2: DFQATT and SNEGSKA (reference sequence). The CDR3 is made up of 13 amino acids. The ends lost 7 bases at V and 7 bases at J; junction bases unmatched: 6. Patients with ophthalmopathy all had a Clinical Activity Score of at least 3, a NOSPECS grade of at least 4 and duration under 3 months. Exclusion of a patient resulted from uncontrolled infection, other autoimmune disease, pregnancy or lactation.

The clonotype comes from a man aged 25 to 40 with Graves' ophthalmopathy. V is TRBV20-1 and J is TRBJ2-1; 11 bases agree with TRBD2. Specimen: blood. DNA for the CDR3: TGCAGTGTAGGTGCTAGCGGGAGGAATGAGCAGTTCTTC. Protein product: CSVGASGRNEQFF.